This entry features one T cell receptor (beta chain) sequence. Its cognate antigen has yet to be identified. No much larger clone is present one base from it, and per-base qualities are unavailable. This entry belongs to a study of blood T cell repertoires in COVID-19 (TCRdb year 2020). Study-level background: The collaborator samples originated in the United States, Italy and Spain and spanned the acute and convalescent phases of COVID-19. Sample metadata almost always included a de-identified subject ID, COVID-19 status, age in years and sex. Where HLA class I and class II types were available, the types were taken from metadata supplied by the sample provider, not from assay-based typing. The repertoires were released in a freely available public database intended as a resource for research on the immune response to SARS-CoV-2. Deeply sampled blood TCRbeta repertoires from subjects exposed to, actively infected with, or recovered from COVID-19 were included in the dataset. The samples were drawn from two sources: the first 160 participants of the ongoing ImmuneRACE study, and some 1,300 subjects contributed by 6 global collaborators. The prospective study material was composed of cDNA or gDNA derived from T cells, B-cell-depleted T cells, or PBMCs. The study at large found these results: Clinical and demographic metadata were provided uncurated, with the amount varying by source and participant.

In the prospective study, participants were about 18 to 95 years old, resided in about 25 geographic areas of the United States, and were enrolled through a virtual design. To assign participants to cohorts, the prospective study relied on clinical history that participants themselves reported in a screening survey and a study questionnaire. Recovered participants in ImmuneRACE Cohort 3 were defined by two consecutive negative NP/OP PCR tests, clearance by a healthcare professional, or resolution of symptoms. Mobile phlebotomists in the prospective study collected whole blood, serum and a nasopharyngeal or oropharyngeal swab from every participant. Additional blood draws and questionnaires over a roughly two-month period could optionally be provided by prospective study participants. Prospective study blood samples were shipped either frozen or at room temperature before DNA extraction. TCRbeta CDR3 regions were amplified from genomic DNA using the immunoSEQ Assay, a bias-controlled multiplex PCR. In the paper's pipeline: Nucleated cell counts per sample were estimated from amplification of reference gene primers within the assay. To quantify the absolute abundance of each unique TCRbeta CDR3 rearrangement, sequence reads were collapsed and filtered. Productive Simpson clonality was computed per sample as the square root of Simpson's diversity index over productive rearrangements. In TCRdb, the immuneACCESS table is reduced to in-frame sequences with V and J assigned. These tables do not hold every clone; where another copy was compared, an unresolved V gene accounts for under half, and the others remain unexplained. From that table come the V and J calls and clone size; the DNA was used to work out D and trimming. Here the sample has about 220,000 clones; about nine tenths occur a single time. Just over 2.5% of the sample goes to the ten largest clones.

The CDR3 numbers 16 residues from cysteine through phenylalanine. Left in the record is the CDR3 DNA by itself, 48 bases read in frame from the first base. Trimmed from V: 3 bases; trimmed from J: 2 bases; junction bases lacking a gene match: 6. The germline V gene gives CDR1 as KGHSH and CDR2 as LQKENI. The TCR originated in a woman in her thirties who had recovered from COVID-19. Rearrangement joined TRBV18 to TRBJ2-7; 11 bases in between match TRBD2. The sample taken for sequencing was PBMCs or T cells enriched from blood (not recorded which). The CDR3 protein sequence reads: CASSPLTSGGTYEQYF. In nucleotide form, the sequence is TGTGCCAGCTCACCGCTAACTAGCGGGGGAACCTACGAGCAGTACTTC.